The 26 T cell receptor beta chains listed next were all sequenced from one sample in a study of blood T cell repertoires in COVID-19. Repertoires were generated with immunoSEQ multiplex PCR, while TCRdb's copy carries only in-frame clones and drops some. The sample holds approximately 360,000 clones, around 92% seen once. Sequenced: peripheral blood. The receptors here all came from a man in his forties with acute or convalescent COVID-19.

This rearrangement joins TRBV11-2 to TRBJ1-6; weak D call: TRBD1 (5 bases). The germline gives CDR1 SGHAT, CDR2 FQNNGV. This CDR3 is built from 16 residues. V was cut by 2 bases and J by 4 bases, with 12 bases left in between. CDR3 nucleotide sequence: TGTGCCAGCAGCTTAATCCAGGGCCCTTATAATTCACCCCTCCACTTT. Translation gives CASSLIQGPYNSPLHF.

The V call is TRBV7-8, the J call TRBJ1-2, with 10 bases matching TRBD1. The CDR3 spans 16 residues. Germline CDR1 is SGHVS and CDR2 is FQNEAQ. The junction had 14 bases not matched to a gene; V was cut back by 5 bases and J by 8 bases. This CDR3 is CASSRDGTGVYMGYTF. CDR3 sequence (DNA): TGTGCCAGCAGCCGGGACGGGACAGGGGTATATATGGGCTACACCTTC.

J is TRBJ1-3 and V is TRBV6-1; TRBD1 might be the D (5 bases). The germline V gene encodes CDR1 MNHNS and CDR2 SASEGT. The CDR3 runs 15 residues. Trimming took 2 bases from V and 3 from J, leaving 11 bases between them. CDR3 sequence reads: CASSETSGYGNTIYF. As DNA, the CDR3 is TGTGCCAGCAGTGAAACCTCAGGGTATGGAAACACCATATATTTT.

The chain uses TRBV4-1 and TRBJ2-7; unclear D gene. V was trimmed by 6 bases and J by 1 base, leaving 10 bases between them. This CDR3 is 13 amino acids long. Germline loops: CDR1 MGHRA, CDR2 YSYEKL. The CDR3 is CASSREESYEQYF. CDR3 in DNA: TGCGCCAGCAGTCGTGAGGAATCCTACGAGCAGTACTTC.

This chain links TRBV28 with TRBJ1-1; no clear D. The CDR3 sequence is 15 residues long. Germline assignment: CDR1 MDHEN and CDR2 SYDVKM. V was cut by 4 bases and J by 1 base, with 13 bases left in between. DNA for the CDR3: TGTGCCAGCAGTTCCCATGGGCACAAGAACACTGAAGCTTTCTTT. Translating gives CASSSHGHKNTEAFF. The entire variable domain, with the rest obtained from reference TRBV28 and TRBJ1-1, is as follows: DVKVTQSSRYLVKRTGEKVFLECVQDMDHENMFWYRQDPGLGLRLIYFSYDVKMKEKGDIPEGYSVSREKKERFSLILESASTNQTSMYLCASSSHGHKNTEAFFGQGTRLTVV.

In regard to this clone: Additional DNA sequences in this sample encode the identical CDR3. The rearrangement links TRBV27 to TRBJ1-2; D gene ambiguous. CDR3 size: 13 residues. With 2 bases removed from V and 4 bases from J, the gap between germline ends came to 8 bases. Germline V CDR1 and CDR2: MNHEY, SMNVEV (reference sequence). CDR3 DNA: TGTGCCAGCAGTTTAAGTGGCGGCTATGGCTACACCTTC. It encodes CASSLSGGYGYTF.

The rearrangement joins TRBV28 to TRBJ2-7; 13 positions match TRBD2. The junction had 9 bases not matched to a gene; V was cut back by 6 bases and J by 4 bases. Germline-derived CDR1 and CDR2 are MDHEN and SYDVKM. CDR3 length: 16 amino acids. Written as DNA, the CDR3 is TGTGCCAGCAGCCGGACTAGCGGGAGTAAAAATTACGAGCAGTACTTC. It is translated as CASSRTSGSKNYEQYF.

This chain joins TRBV11-2 and TRBJ2-1, with 9 nucleotides matching TRBD2. The trim removed 5 bases at V and 4 bases at J, leaving 3 bases unmatched. CDR3 length: 14 residues. Per germline, CDR1 SGHAT and CDR2 FQNNGV. CDR3 residues: CASSATSGYNEQFF. The CDR3 coding sequence is TGTGCCAGCAGCGCGACTAGCGGTTACAATGAGCAGTTCTTC.

V and J are TRBV4-3 and TRBJ2-7; 9 bases line up with TRBD1. J lost 2 bases, V lost 0 bases, and 8 bases had no gene match. CDR1 LGHNA and CDR2 YSLEER come from the germline V gene. CDR3 length: 17 residues. CDR3 bases: TGCGCCAGCAGCCAAGATCTGGACAGGGGATACCCCTACGAGCAGTACTTC. It translates to CASSQDLDRGYPYEQYF.

The chain couples TRBV4-1 to TRBJ2-7; the match to TRBD1 covers 7 bases. Germline CDR1 is MGHRA and CDR2 is YSYEKL. Germline trimming cut 2 bases from V and 4 bases from J; bases unmatched to any gene: 8. The CDR3 loop spans 15 amino acids. The CDR3 loop reads CASSQTQGDIYEQYF. The CDR3 DNA is TGCGCCAGCAGCCAAACTCAGGGGGATATATACGAGCAGTACTTC.

The rearrangement joins TRBV27 to TRBJ2-7; 10 nucleotides agree with TRBD2. CDR3 length equals 15 residues. J gave up 0 bases and V 8 bases, and 7 bases lay outside the gene matches. CDR1 and CDR2 (germline): MNHEY, SMNVEV (reference sequence). CDR3 sequence: CASSTSGTTSYEQYF. As DNA, the CDR3 is TGTGCCAGCTCAACTAGCGGGACTACCTCCTACGAGCAGTACTTC.

The chain employs TRBV19 and TRBJ2-1; 10 bases line up with TRBD2. V gave up 6 bases and J gave up 5 bases; unmatched junction bases: 7. This CDR3 has 15 residues. Germline CDR1 and CDR2: LNHDA and SQIVND (reference sequence). This CDR3 is CASRTLAGPDNEQFF. The CDR3 DNA is TGTGCCAGTAGAACACTAGCGGGGCCAGACAATGAGCAGTTCTTC.

The genes are TRBV7-3 and TRBJ1-1; TRBD1 is a possible D gene (6 bases). Germline lookup yields CDR1 SGHTA and CDR2 FQGTGA. The ends were cut back, 4 bases at V and 6 bases at J, with 12 bases in the middle. The CDR3 runs 13 residues. The CDR3 DNA reads as TGTGCCAGCAGCTGGAACAGGGCCGCTGAAGCTTTCTTT. Protein product: CASSWNRAAEAFF.

This chain links TRBV30 with TRBJ1-6; D perhaps matches TRBD1 (5 bases). This CDR3 has 18 residues. Germline values: CDR1 GTSNPN, CDR2 SVGIG (reference sequence). V dropped 5 bases and J dropped 0 bases, with 20 bases sitting between them. This chain's CDR3 is CAWPQGPSPSSYNSPLHF. The CDR3 coding sequence is TGTGCCTGGCCCCAGGGTCCTTCCCCTAGCTCCTATAATTCACCCCTCCACTTT.

This sequence joins TRBV30 and TRBJ1-2; 8 nucleotides match TRBD1. Germline V lookup: CDR1 GTSNPN, CDR2 SVGIG (reference sequence). The J segment lost 4 bases and the V segment lost 1 base, leaving 2 bases of the junction unmatched. The CDR3 is made up of 13 amino acids. The CDR3 DNA reads TGTGCCTGGAGTGCGGGACAGGCCTATGGCTACACCTTC. Residues: CAWSAGQAYGYTF.

The V call is TRBV19, the J call TRBJ1-2; weak D call: TRBD1 (5 bases). Per the germline V gene, CDR1 is LNHDA and CDR2 is SQIVND (reference sequence). There are 15 residues in the CDR3. V was pared by 5 bases and J by 7 bases, with 20 bases between. DNA for the CDR3: TGTGCCAGTAGTGTGATGAACAGGCCTAGGAGTGGCTACACCTTC. As protein: CASSVMNRPRSGYTF. The variable domain in full, completed from reference TRBV19 and TRBJ1-2, reads DGGITQSPKYLFRKEGQNVTLSCEQNLNHDAMYWYRQDPGQGLRLIYYSQIVNDFQKGDIAEGYSVSREKKESFPLTVTSAQKNPTAFYLCASSVMNRPRSGYTFGSGTRLTVV.

This chain connects TRBV1 to TRBJ1-5; TRBD1 reflects the table's D call only, with no check against the DNA. TRBV1 is a recognized pseudogene. The CDR3 is 14 residues long. This CDR3 reads CTSSQANREQPQHF. DNA for the CDR3: TGCACCAGCAGCCAGGCCAACAGGGAGCAGCCCCAGCATTTT.

V and J are TRBV10-3 and TRBJ1-5; D possibly corresponds to TRBD1 (6 bases). Germline V gives CDR1 ENHRY, CDR2 SYGVKD. V lost 0 bases, J lost 7 bases, and 13 bases lay in between. CDR3 length: 15 amino acids. CDR3 loop: CAISESRGAGQPQHF. In DNA, the CDR3 is TGTGCCATCAGTGAGTCACGGGGGGCTGGACAGCCCCAGCATTTT.

J is TRBJ2-5 and V is TRBV29-1; a possible D gene is TRBD1 (5 bases). This CDR3 comprises 15 residues. Per germline, CDR1 SQVTM and CDR2 ANQGSEA. The V and J ends lost 3 bases and 5 bases respectively, with 19 bases between them. The CDR3 bases are TGCAGCGTTGAGGCAGGGAATTGGCTATGGGAGACCCAGTACTTC. Translating it yields CSVEAGNWLWETQYF.

The chain couples TRBV6-2 or TRBV6-3 to TRBJ2-2; the match to TRBD1 covers 8 bases. From germline, CDR1 is MNHEY and CDR2 SVGEGT. CDR3 length: 14 amino acids. The junction had 11 bases not matched to a gene; V was cut back by 2 bases and J by 15 bases. The DNA for the CDR3 is TGTGCCAGCAGTTACGGTGTAACAGGGGGGTCGGTGTTTTTT. Translated, it gives CASSYGVTGGSVFF.

This chain uses TRBV19 with TRBJ2-1; 11 bases agree with TRBD1. Germline V gene data show CDR1 as LNHDA and CDR2 as SQIVND (reference sequence). This CDR3 has 15 amino acids. V was clipped by 7 bases and J by 2 bases; unmatched bases: 4. The CDR3 sequence is CASIGGQGAYNEQFF. The CDR3 nucleotides are TGTGCCAGTATCGGGGGACAGGGGGCCTACAATGAGCAGTTCTTC.

The chain is built from TRBV7-2 and TRBJ1-2; D gene unclear. Germline V CDR1 and CDR2: SGHTA, FQGNSA. Trimming shortened V by 5 bases and J by 1 base, and 8 bases separated the two germline ends. The CDR3 is 13 residues long. The CDR3 sequence: CASSQAVNYGYTF. The DNA for the CDR3 is TGTGCCAGCAGCCAAGCGGTTAACTATGGCTACACCTTC. Together with reference TRBV7-2 and TRBJ1-2, the CDR3 gives the full variable domain: GAGVSQSPSNKVTEKGKDVELRCDPISGHTALYWYRQSLGQGLEFLIYFQGNSAPDKSGLPSDRFSAERTGGSVSTLTIQRTQQEDSAVYLCASSQAVNYGYTFGSGTRLTVV.

The chain links TRBV5-5 to TRBJ1-1, with D perhaps matching TRBD1 (6 bases). Germline values: CDR1 SGHKS, CDR2 YYEKEE (reference sequence). V lost 2 bases and J lost 4, with 12 bases in between. This CDR3 is built from 14 residues. CDR3 coding DNA: TGTGCCAGCAGCTTACACCAGGGGAGCACTGAAGCTTTCTTT. Its translation: CASSLHQGSTEAFF.

The chain employs TRBV19 and TRBJ2-7, with 7 bases that match TRBD1. V was pared by 10 bases and J by 0 bases, with 9 bases of the junction left unmatched. Looked up from germline, CDR1 is LNHDA and CDR2 is SQIVND (reference sequence). This CDR3 region has 14 residues. The DNA of the CDR3 is TGTGCCACCCGGCCGGGACAGAGCTCCTACGAGCAGTACTTC. Its translation: CATRPGQSSYEQYF.

The V call is TRBV7-9, the J call TRBJ2-1, with TRBD2 matching over 14 bases. Germline V CDR1 and CDR2: SEHNR, FQNEAQ (reference sequence). This CDR3 spans 16 amino acids. Germline trimming cut 5 bases from V and 7 bases from J; bases unmatched to any gene: 7. The CDR3 loop reads CASSRKTSGRANEQFF. The DNA of the CDR3 is TGTGCCAGCAGCCGCAAGACTAGCGGGAGGGCGAATGAGCAGTTCTTC.

This sequence joins TRBV6-6 and TRBJ2-1; a weak D match, TRBD1 (6 bases). This CDR3 spans 13 amino acids. The V gene lost 11 bases and the J gene lost 8 bases, with 19 bases spanning the gap. Germline assignment: CDR1 MNHNY and CDR2 SVGAGI (reference sequence). As DNA, the CDR3 is TGTGCCGGGGGTGGGGGAGCAGGGGATGAGCAGTTCTTC. Encoded protein: CAGGGGAGDEQFF.